This T cell receptor (beta chain) was found in a study of blood T cell repertoires in COVID-19. Across the whole study: Nucleic acid was either cDNA or gDNA, and it came from T cells, B-cell-depleted T cells, or PBMCs.

This clone was seen only a few times. Data came from immunoSEQ multiplex PCR; TCRdb stores just in-frame clones and leaves some out. The sample holds approximately 270,000 clones, 70% to 90% seen once. The receptor was isolated from a human donor with COVID-19, enrolled during active disease. The donor label of this sample is uncertain. Input material: peripheral blood.

CDR3 protein: CSVGGARDRGYNEQFF. CDR3 nucleotides: TGCAGCGTTGGCGGGGCCCGGGACAGAGGATACAATGAGCAGTTCTTC. The chain employs TRBV29-1 and TRBJ2-1; tentatively, D is TRBD1 (7 bases). V lost 4 bases and J 4 bases, leaving 20 bases between the germline ends. This CDR3 contains 16 residues. The V gene's germline CDR1 is SQVTM and CDR2 ANQGSEA.